This T cell receptor (beta chain) was sequenced for a study of naive and memory T cell subsets (dated by TCRdb to the late 2010s). Turning to the overall study: An open-source, UMI-based TCR alpha and beta sequencing pipeline was applied to sorted naive and memory peripheral blood T cell subsets. IgG serology results and the functional CMV T cell responses were in complete agreement. RNA was DNase-treated and reverse transcribed with TCR constant-region primers, mostly using SuperScript III. What the research found in general, with its limitations: A power law was followed by TCR abundance, with an exponent that differed between naive and memory subsets but was consistent across the three individuals. A few larger clonotypes were found in naive repertoires, especially CD8, and these larger clonotypes were possibly memory cells re-expressing CD45RA. Following error correction, more than 95% of naive TCR sequences occurred only once, which made naive abundance distributions much steeper than those of memory subsets. Clonotypes were defined as single alpha or beta chain sequences, not paired alpha/beta receptors. RNA-based TCR counts may be influenced by expression changes linked to T cell activation and differentiation. In both CD4 and CD8 cells, going from naive through CM, EM and EMRA, the Gini index went up while Shannon and inverse Simpson diversity went down. The repertoire findings for the naive and memory subsets could not be validated against a ground truth because none was available.

This clonotype was seen a few times. Its cognate antigen has yet to be identified. The record has no base qualities; no much larger clone is one base away. TCR alpha and beta chain libraries were amplified separately from the second PCR step onward. CMV status of each donor was established by measuring IFNgamma production from CD4+ T cells after fresh PBMCs were stimulated overnight with CMV viral lysate. Miltenyi beads were used first to positively select CD4 T cells, and CD8 T cells were then positively selected from the CD4-negative fraction. Cells were stained for CD3, CD4, CD8, CD45RA, CD27 and a live/dead dye and were sorted on a BD Aria II into four subsets based on CD45RA and CD27. Blood was obtained from three healthy volunteers, and the blood from each volunteer was fractionated into CD4 and CD8 T cells and subsequently into four differentiation subsets. Approximately 0.11 L of peripheral blood was drawn per donor, and PBMC were isolated by Ficoll-Paque PLUS density-gradient centrifugation. After sorting, cells were lysed in RLT buffer, RNA was extracted using a Qiagen RNeasy kit, and the extracted RNA was stored at -80 degrees C.

Receptor libraries were prepared by UMI-ligation and nested PCR. To cover both TRBC1 and TRBC2, the beta constant-region primer consisted of an equimolar mix of two oligonucleotides. Four rounds of PCR were used to amplify ligated cDNA, with nested alpha and beta constant-region primers being used together with the SP2 primer. A single-stranded oligonucleotide bearing the SP2 primer plus a 12-nucleotide UMI was ligated onto the 3' end of the cDNA by T4 RNA ligase 1. Incubation of the ligation reaction lasted about 19-24 hours at 16 degrees C. PCR2 was typically run as a SYBR Green qPCR and stopped at a predetermined threshold to prevent over-amplification. Agencourt AMPure XP magnetic beads were used for all purifications after the first. Libraries were quantified by Qubit and checked on a TapeStation, where a main peak was expected near 650 bp. Sequencing of the pooled libraries was done on an Illumina MiSeq using v2 2x251 paired-end kits, which typically yielded roughly 0.85-2 million reads per sample. Each sample's library went into the pool at roughly 4 nM, and roughly 4.5-7.5% PhiX was added to help with cluster recognition. In the paper's pipeline: V and J genes were assigned to Demultiplexor-processed FASTQ reads by Decombinator through tag matching, with a single base-pair mismatch being allowed. Collapsinator relied on UMIs to fix sequencing errors as well as frequency errors caused by PCR heterogeneity. CDR3Translator translated TCRs and extracted CDR3s from the conserved cysteine to the FGXG phenylalanine, flagging non-productive sequences. Repertoires were subsampled to equal numbers of UMI-defined TCRs before Gini, Shannon entropy and inverse Simpson indices were calculated. Within the linear range, a power law was fitted to clonotype abundance distributions using maximum likelihood. For one naive CD8 sample, the pipeline and MIGEC produced similar UMI counts, unique TCR numbers and clonal distributions. In one analysis, naive TCRs that were also found in any memory subset of the same donor were excluded from the naive repertoire. Repertoires were searched for 7,322 CMV-associated CDR3 sequences compiled from VDJdb and a published dataset. TCRdb reanalyzed the raw reads on its own, using fastp at Q25 for trimming and MiXCR for clone calling, and kept in-frame beta chains. Rows matching on CDR3 protein sequence are summarized as one entry with the most common DNA and genes. These V and J calls rely on TCRdb rather than the paper's analysis. This sample lists 80,000 to 95,000 distinct CDR3 sequences; 9% were detected once. Approximately 1.1% of the sample lies in the top ten.

Compared with germline, V lacks 5 bases and J lacks 4 bases; bases without a gene match: 8. The CDR3, from cysteine to phenylalanine, totals 15 residues. The CDR3 DNA has 45 bases and is translated from base 1. The germline V gene specifies MNHEY as CDR1 and SVGAGI as CDR2. The chain uses TRBV6-5 and TRBJ2-5; 9 of the junction bases match TRBD2. The receptor was derived from a human donor in good health. The sample taken for sequencing was naive CD8+ T cells from blood. The intended sense of this specimen's cell subset or site label: naive T cells, CD45RA high CD27+. The DNA reads as follows: TGTGCCAGCAGTCCCCAAGCGGGAGGTGGAGAGACCCAGTACTTC. Translated, this gives CASSPQAGGGETQYF.